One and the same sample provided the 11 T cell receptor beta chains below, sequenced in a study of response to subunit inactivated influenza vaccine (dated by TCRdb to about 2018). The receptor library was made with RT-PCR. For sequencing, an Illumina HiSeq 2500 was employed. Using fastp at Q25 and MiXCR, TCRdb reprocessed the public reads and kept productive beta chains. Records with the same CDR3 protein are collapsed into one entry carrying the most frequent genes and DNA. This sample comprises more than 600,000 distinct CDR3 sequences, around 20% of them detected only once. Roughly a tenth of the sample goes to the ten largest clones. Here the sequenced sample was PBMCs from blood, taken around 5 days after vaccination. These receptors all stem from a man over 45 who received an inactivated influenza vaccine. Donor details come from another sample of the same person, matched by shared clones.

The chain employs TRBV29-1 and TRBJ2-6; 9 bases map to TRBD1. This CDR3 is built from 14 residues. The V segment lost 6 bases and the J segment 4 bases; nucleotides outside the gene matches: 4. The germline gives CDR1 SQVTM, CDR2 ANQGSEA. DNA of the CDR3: TGCAGCGTGGGACAGGGTCCCGGGGCCAACGTCCTGACTTTC. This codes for CSVGQGPGANVLTF.

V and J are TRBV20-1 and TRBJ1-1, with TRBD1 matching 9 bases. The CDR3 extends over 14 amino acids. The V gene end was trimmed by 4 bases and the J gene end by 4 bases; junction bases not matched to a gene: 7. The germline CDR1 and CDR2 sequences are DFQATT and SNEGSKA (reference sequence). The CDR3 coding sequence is TGCAGTGCTAACGACAGGGGGGGGACCACTGAAGCTTTCTTT. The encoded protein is CSANDRGGTTEAFF.

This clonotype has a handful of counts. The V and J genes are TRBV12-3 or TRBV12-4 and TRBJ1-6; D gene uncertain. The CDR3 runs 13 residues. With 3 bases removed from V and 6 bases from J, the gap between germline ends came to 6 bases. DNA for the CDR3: TGTGCCAGCAGTTTTTCTAGTAATTCACCCCTCCACTTT. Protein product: CASSFSSNSPLHF.

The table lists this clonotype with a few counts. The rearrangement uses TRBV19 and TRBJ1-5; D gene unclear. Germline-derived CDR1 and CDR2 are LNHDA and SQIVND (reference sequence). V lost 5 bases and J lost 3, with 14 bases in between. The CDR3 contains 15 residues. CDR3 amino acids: CASSLNKSPNQPQHF. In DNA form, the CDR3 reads TGTGCCAGTAGTCTAAATAAGAGCCCCAATCAGCCCCAGCATTTT.

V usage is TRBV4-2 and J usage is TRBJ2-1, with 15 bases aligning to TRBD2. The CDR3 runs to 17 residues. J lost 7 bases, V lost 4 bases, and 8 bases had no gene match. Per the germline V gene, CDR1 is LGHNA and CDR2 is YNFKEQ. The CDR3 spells CASSPLSGLAGGNEQFF. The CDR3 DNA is TGTGCCAGCAGCCCACTCTCGGGACTAGCGGGGGGAAATGAGCAGTTCTTC.

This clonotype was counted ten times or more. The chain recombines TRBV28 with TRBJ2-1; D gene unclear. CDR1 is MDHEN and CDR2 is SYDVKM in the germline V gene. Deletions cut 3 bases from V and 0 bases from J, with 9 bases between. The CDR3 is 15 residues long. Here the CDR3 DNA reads TGTGCCAGCAGTTTGTGGAGTAGCTCCTACAATGAGCAGTTCTTC. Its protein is CASSLWSSSYNEQFF.

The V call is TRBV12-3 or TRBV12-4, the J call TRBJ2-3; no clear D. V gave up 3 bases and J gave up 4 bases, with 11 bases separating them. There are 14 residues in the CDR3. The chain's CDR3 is CASSFPLPPDTQYF. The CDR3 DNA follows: TGTGCCAGCAGTTTTCCCCTCCCGCCAGATACGCAGTATTTT.

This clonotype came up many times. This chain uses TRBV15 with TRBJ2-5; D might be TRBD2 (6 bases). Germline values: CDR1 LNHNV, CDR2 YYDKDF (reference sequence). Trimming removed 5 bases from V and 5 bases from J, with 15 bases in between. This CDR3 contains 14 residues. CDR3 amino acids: CATSGRGGMETQYF. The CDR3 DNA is TGTGCCACCAGCGGAAGGGGCGGGATGGAGACCCAGTACTTC.

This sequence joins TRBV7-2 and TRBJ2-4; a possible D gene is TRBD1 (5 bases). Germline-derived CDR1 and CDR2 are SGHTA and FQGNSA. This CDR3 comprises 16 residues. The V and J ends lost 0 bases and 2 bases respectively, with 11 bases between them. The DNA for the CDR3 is TGTGCCAGCAGCTTAGCGGCAGGGAATCCCAAAAACATTCAGTACTTC. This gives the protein CASSLAAGNPKNIQYF.

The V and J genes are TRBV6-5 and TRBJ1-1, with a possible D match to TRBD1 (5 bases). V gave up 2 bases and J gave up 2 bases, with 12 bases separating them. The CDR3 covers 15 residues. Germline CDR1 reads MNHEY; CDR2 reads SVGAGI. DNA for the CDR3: TGTGCCAGCAGTTACGGTGGGGCCGGCAACACTGAAGCTTTCTTT. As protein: CASSYGGAGNTEAFF.

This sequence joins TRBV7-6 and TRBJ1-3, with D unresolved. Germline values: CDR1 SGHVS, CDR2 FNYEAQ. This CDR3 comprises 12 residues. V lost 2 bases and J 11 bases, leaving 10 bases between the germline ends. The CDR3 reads CASSLSPFSIYF. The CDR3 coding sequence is TGTGCCAGCAGCTTAAGTCCATTTTCCATATATTTT.